A single T cell receptor (beta chain) is shown here with its context. This specimen belongs to a study of blood T cell repertoires in COVID-19. The assay was immunoSEQ multiplex PCR, and TCRdb's table has in-frame clones only and misses some. The sample yields 200,000 to 250,000 clones, about 87% seen once. Germline V CDR1 and CDR2: MGHRA, YSYEKL. The CDR3 covers 16 residues. Trimming removed 0 bases from V and 10 bases from J, with 18 bases in between. The chain has TRBV4-1 and TRBJ1-4, with a tentative D call TRBD1 (5 bases). This clonotype was obtained from a woman under 40 with COVID-19, enrolled during active disease. Sequenced: peripheral blood. CDR3 coding DNA: TGCGCCAGCAGCCAAGAGGTGGACATCCAGTTCGGAAAACTGTTTTTT. Translated: CASSQEVDIQFGKLFF.